The entry below describes one T cell receptor (beta chain). The antigen remains unidentified. This entry comes from a study of prognosis after radiotherapy for stage I lung cancer. Across the whole study: No patient was treated with concurrent therapy while undergoing stereotactic body radiotherapy. Whole-study results and caveats: As reported, TRBV and TRBJ gene usage differed between patients who had metastases and those who did not. Post-therapy Shannon entropy was lower in patients developing distant metastases following stereotactic body radiation therapy.

The patients, a group without prior chemotherapy, radiotherapy or other malignancies, were all node-negative on CT and PET/CT. Genomic DNA yielded TCR beta CDR3, amplified by two-round multiplex PCR. Each TRBV and TRBJ gene had its own primer in the first PCR round. Using its own MiXCR run on the multiplex PCR reads, TCRdb lists one record per CDR3 protein. Of about 35,000 distinct CDR3 sequences in the sample, approximately 32% were seen once. V was shortened by 5 bases and J by 2 bases, with 19 bases between the two germline ends. CDR1 and CDR2 from the germline V gene are SGHTA and FQGNSA. There are 18 residues in the CDR3.

This chain connects TRBV7-2 to TRBJ1-6; D is unclear. The specimen comprised PBMCs, sampled before or after stereotactic body radiation therapy (not recorded which). This TCR was recovered from a donor over 45 with non-small cell lung cancer. The CDR3: CASSQDRAHMTYNSPLHF. CDR3 DNA: TGTGCCAGCAGCCAAGACCGGGCCCATATGACCTATAATTCACCCCTCCACTTT.